This TCR beta chain emerged from a study of response to subunit inactivated influenza vaccine. General observations from the study: The authors suggested that every seasonal influenza vaccination recruits few new T cells.

Germline V lookup: CDR1 SGHTA, CDR2 FQGNSA. The CDR3 extends over 12 amino acids. Trimming left V 3 bases short and J 8 bases short, with 9 bases between. In the case of this clonotype: The antigen remains unidentified.

TCRdb ran MiXCR on the RT-PCR reads and lists one entry per CDR3 protein. The sample has approximately 480,000 distinct CDR3 sequences; roughly 11% are singletons. The receptor was isolated from a man aged 45-60 years who received an inactivated influenza vaccine. The sample here was PBMCs from blood, taken roughly 48 days after vaccination. The gene calls are TRBV7-2 and TRBJ2-3, with D possibly being TRBD2 (5 bases). The DNA for the CDR3 is TGTGCCAGCAGCTTTGTACTAGGTACGCAGTATTTT. This translates into CASSFVLGTQYF. Full variable domain (missing parts from reference TRBV7-2 and TRBJ2-3): GAGVSQSPSNKVTEKGKDVELRCDPISGHTALYWYRQSLGQGLEFLIYFQGNSAPDKSGLPSDRFSAERTGGSVSTLTIQRTQQEDSAVYLCASSFVLGTQYFGPGTRLTVL.